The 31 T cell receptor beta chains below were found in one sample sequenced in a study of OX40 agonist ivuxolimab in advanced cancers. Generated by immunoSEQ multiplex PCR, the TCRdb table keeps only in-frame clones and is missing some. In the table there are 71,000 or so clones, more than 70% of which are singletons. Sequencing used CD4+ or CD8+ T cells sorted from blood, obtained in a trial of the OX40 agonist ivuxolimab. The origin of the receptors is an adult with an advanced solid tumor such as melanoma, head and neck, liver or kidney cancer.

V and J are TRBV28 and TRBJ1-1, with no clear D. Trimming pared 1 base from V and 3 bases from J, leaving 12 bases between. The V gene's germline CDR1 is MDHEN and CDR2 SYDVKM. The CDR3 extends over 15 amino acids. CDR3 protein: CASSLSWQLYTEAFF. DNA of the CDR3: TGTGCCAGCAGTTTATCGTGGCAACTATACACTGAAGCTTTCTTT. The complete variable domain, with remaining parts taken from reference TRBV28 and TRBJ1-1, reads DVKVTQSSRYLVKRTGEKVFLECVQDMDHENMFWYRQDPGLGLRLIYFSYDVKMKEKGDIPEGYSVSREKKERFSLILESASTNQTSMYLCASSLSWQLYTEAFFGQGTRLTVV.

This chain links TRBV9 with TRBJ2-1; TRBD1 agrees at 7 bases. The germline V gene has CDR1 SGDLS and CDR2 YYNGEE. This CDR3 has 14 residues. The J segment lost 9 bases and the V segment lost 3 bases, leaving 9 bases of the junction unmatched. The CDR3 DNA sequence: TGTGCCAGCAGCGCCTCGGACAGGATACTTGAGCAGTTCTTC. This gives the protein CASSASDRILEQFF.

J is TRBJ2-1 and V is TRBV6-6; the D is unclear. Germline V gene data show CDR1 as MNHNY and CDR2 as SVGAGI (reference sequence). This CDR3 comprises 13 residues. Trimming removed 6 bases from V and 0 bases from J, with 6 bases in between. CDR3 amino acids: CASSKDSYNEQFF. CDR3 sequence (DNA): TGTGCCAGCAGCAAGGACTCCTACAATGAGCAGTTCTTC.

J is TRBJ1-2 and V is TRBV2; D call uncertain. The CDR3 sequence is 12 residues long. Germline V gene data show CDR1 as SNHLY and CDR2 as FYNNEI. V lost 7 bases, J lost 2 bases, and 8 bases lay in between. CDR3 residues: CASTRENYGYTF. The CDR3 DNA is TGTGCCAGCACCCGGGAAAACTATGGCTACACCTTC.

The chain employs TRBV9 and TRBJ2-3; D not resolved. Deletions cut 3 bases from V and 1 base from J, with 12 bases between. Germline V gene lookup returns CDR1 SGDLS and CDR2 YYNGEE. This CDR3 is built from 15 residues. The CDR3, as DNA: TGTGCCAGCAGCGGAACGGCAATCCGCACAGATACGCAGTATTTT. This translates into CASSGTAIRTDTQYF. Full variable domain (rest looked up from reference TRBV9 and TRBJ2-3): DSGVTQTPKHLITATGQRVTLRCSPRSGDLSVYWYQQSLDQGLQFLIQYYNGEERAKGNILERFSAQQFPDLHSELNLSSLELGDSALYFCASSGTAIRTDTQYFGPGTRLTVL.

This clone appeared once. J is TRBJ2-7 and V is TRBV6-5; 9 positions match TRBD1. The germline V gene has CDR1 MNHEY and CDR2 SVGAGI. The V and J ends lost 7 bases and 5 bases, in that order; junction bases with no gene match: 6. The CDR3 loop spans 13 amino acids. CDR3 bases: TGTGCCAGCAACTCGGGACAGGGCCACGAGCAGTACGTC. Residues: CASNSGQGHEQYV.

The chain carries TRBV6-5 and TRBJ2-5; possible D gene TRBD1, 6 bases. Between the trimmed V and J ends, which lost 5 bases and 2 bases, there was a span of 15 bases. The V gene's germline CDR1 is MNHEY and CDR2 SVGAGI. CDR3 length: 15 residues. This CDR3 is CASSPTGLEQETQYF. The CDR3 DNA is TGTGCCAGCAGTCCCACAGGGTTGGAGCAAGAGACCCAGTACTTC.

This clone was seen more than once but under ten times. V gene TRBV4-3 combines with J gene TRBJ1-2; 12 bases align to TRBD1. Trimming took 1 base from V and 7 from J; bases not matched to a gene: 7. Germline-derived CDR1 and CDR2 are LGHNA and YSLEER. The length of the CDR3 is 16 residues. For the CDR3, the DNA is TGCGCCAGCAGCCAAGGCCCGGGACAGGGGGCGAGTGGCTACACCTTC. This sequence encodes CASSQGPGQGASGYTF.

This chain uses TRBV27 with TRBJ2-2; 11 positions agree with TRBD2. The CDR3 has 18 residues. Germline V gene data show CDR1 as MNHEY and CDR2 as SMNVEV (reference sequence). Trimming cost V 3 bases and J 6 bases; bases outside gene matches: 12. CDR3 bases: TGTGCCAGCAGTTTCGAGCCCCTAGCGGGAGGAAGGGCCGGGGAGCTGTTTTTT. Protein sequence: CASSFEPLAGGRAGELFF.

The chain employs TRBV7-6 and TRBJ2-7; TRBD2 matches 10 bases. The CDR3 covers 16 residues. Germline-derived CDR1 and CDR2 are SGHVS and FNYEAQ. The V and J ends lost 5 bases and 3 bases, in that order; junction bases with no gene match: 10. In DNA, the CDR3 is TGTGCCAGCAGCCAAGCGGGGCTAGCGGGAGACTACGAGCAGTACTTC. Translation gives CASSQAGLAGDYEQYF.

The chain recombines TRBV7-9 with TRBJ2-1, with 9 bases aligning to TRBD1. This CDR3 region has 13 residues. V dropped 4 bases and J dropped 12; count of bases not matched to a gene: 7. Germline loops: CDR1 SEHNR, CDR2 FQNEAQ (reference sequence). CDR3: CASSSGTGFSQFF. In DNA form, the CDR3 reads TGTGCCAGCAGCTCAGGGACAGGGTTTTCGCAGTTCTTC.

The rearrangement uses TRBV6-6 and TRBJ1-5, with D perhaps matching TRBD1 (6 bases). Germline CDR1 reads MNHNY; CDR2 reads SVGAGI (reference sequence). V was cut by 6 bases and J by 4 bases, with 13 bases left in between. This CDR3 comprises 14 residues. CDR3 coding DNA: TGTGCCAGCAGCCACGGACAGCCTAATCAGCCCCAGCATTTT. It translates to CASSHGQPNQPQHF.

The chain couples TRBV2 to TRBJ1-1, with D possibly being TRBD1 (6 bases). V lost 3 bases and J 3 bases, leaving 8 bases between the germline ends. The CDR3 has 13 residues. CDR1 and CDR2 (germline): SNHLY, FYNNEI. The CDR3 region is CASSDRGDTEAFF. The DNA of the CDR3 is TGTGCCAGCAGTGACAGGGGTGACACTGAAGCTTTCTTT.

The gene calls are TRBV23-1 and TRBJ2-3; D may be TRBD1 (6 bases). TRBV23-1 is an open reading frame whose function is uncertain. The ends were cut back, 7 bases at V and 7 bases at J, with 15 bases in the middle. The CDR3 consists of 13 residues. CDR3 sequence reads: CASIPRGLNTQYF. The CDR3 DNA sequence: TGCGCCAGCATCCCCAGGGGCCTAAATACGCAGTATTTT.

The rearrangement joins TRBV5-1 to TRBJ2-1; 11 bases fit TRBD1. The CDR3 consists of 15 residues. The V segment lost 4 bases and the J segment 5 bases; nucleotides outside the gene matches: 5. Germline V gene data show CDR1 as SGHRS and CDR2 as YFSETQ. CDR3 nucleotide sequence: TGCGCCAGCAGCCTGGTGGGACAGGGGGACAATGAGCAGTTCTTC. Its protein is CASSLVGQGDNEQFF.

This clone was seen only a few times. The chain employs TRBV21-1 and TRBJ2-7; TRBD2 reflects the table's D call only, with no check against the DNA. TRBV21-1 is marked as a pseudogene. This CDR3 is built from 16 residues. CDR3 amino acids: CASSKLGDLAIREQYV. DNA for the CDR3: TGTGCCAGCAGCAAACTTGGGGATCTAGCAATCCGGGAGCAGTACGTC.

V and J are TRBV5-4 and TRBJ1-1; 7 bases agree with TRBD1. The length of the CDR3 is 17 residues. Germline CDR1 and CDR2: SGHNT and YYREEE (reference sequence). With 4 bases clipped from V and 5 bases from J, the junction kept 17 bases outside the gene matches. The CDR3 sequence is CASSQDPSGTVKTEAFF. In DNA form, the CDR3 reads TGTGCCAGCAGCCAAGATCCGTCCGGGACAGTAAAAACTGAAGCTTTCTTT.

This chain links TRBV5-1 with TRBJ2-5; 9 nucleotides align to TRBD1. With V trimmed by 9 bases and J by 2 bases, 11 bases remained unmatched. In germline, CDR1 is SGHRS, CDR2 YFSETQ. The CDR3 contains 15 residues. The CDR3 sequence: CANRRTGDEQETQYF. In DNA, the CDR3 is TGCGCCAACCGACGGACAGGGGATGAGCAAGAGACCCAGTACTTC.

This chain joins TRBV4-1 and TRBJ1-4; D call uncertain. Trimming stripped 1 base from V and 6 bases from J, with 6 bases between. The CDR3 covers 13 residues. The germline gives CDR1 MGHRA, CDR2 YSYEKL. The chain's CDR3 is CASSQGVDEKLFF. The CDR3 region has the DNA TGCGCCAGCAGCCAAGGGGTGGATGAAAAACTGTTTTTT.

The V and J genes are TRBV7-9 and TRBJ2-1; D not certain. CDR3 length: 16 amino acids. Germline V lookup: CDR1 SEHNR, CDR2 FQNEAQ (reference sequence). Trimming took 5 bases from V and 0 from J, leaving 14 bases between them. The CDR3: CASSPSRGSSYNEQFF. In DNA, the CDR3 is TGTGCCAGCAGCCCATCACGCGGTAGCTCCTACAATGAGCAGTTCTTC.

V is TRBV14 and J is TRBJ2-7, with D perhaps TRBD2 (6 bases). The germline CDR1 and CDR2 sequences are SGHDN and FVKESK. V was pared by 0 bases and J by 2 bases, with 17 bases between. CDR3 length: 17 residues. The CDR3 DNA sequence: TGTGCCAGCAGCCAAGATATTTGGGGCCCTAGCGCCTACGAGCAGTACTTC. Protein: CASSQDIWGPSAYEQYF.

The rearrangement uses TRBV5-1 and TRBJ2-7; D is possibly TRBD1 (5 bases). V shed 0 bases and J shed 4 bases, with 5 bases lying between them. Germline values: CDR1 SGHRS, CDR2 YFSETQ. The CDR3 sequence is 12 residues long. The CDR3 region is CASSLEGYEQYF. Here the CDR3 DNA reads TGCGCCAGCAGCTTGGAGGGGTACGAGCAGTACTTC.

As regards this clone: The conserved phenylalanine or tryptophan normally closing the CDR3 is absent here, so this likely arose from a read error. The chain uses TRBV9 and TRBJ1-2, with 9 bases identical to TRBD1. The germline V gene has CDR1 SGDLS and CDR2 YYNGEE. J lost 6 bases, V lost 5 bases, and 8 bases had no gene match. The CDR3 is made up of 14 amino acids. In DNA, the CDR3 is TGTGCCAGCAGTCGCCCGGGACAGGGACATGGCTACACCTCC. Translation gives CASSRPGQGHGYTS.

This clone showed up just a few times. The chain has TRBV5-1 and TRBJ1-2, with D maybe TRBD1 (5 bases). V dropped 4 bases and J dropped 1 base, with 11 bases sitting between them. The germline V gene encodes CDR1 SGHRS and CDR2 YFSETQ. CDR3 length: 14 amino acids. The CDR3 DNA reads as TGCGCCAGCAGCCCGGGACTGCTTAACTATGGCTACACCTTC. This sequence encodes CASSPGLLNYGYTF.

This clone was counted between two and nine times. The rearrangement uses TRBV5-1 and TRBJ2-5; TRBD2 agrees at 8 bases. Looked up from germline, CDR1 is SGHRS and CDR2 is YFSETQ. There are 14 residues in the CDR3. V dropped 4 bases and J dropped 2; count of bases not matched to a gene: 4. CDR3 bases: TGCGCCAGCAGCGGCGGGGGGCCTCAAGAGACCCAGTACTTC. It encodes CASSGGGPQETQYF.

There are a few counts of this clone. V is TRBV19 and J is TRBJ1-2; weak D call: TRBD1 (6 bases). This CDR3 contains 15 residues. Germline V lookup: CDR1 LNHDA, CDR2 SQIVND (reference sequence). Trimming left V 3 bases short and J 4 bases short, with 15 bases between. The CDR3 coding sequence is TGTGCCAGTAGTATTAGGATCGGGGGCGGCTATGGCTACACCTTC. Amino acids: CASSIRIGGGYGYTF.

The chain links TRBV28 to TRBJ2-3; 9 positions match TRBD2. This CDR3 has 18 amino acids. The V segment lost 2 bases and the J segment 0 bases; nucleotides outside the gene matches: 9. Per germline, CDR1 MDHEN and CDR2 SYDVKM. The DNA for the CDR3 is TGTGCCAGCAGTTTACTGGCGGGAGGGCCCTCTAGCACAGATACGCAGTATTTT. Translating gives CASSLLAGGPSSTDTQYF.

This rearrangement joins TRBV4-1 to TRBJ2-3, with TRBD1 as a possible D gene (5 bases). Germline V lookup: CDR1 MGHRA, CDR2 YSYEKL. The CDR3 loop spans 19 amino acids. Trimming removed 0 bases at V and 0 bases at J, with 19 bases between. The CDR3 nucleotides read TGCGCCAGCAGCCAAGATCCCCCTAACAGGCCACTTAGCACAGATACGCAGTATTTT. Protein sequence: CASSQDPPNRPLSTDTQYF.

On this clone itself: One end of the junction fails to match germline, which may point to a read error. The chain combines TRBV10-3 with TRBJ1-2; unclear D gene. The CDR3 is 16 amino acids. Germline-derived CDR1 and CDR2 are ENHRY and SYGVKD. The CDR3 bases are TGTGCCATCAGTGGTCGCAGTTCCTTGTCTAATTATGGCTACACCTTC. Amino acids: CAISGRSSLSNYGYTF.

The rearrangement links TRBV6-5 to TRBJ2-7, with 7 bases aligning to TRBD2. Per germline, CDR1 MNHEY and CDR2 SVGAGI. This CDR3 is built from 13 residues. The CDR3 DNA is TGTGCTACCCTAGCGGATGACTCCTACGAGCAGTACTTC. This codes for CATLADDSYEQYF.

The CDR3 DNA is TGTGCCAGCAGTGAAGAGGGGGCAATTTATGGCTACACCTTC. Translated, it gives CASSEEGAIYGYTF. The chain links TRBV2 to TRBJ1-2, with 7 bases matching TRBD1. Trimming removed 1 base from V and 5 bases from J; junction bases left unmatched: 4. Germline CDR1 is SNHLY and CDR2 is FYNNEI. The CDR3 totals 14 residues.